These 21 T cell receptor beta chains share one sample of origin, sequenced in a study of shared clonotypes between healthy human individuals (dated by TCRdb to the early 2020s). Receptor libraries were prepared by the immunoSEQ multiplex PCR assay. Imported from immuneACCESS, the table was reduced by TCRdb to in-frame sequences with V and J called. These copies leave out some clones; in studies compared against another copy, an unresolved V gene accounts for under half, and the cause of the remainder is not known. This sample comprises some 1,900,000 clones, about 95% of them detected only once. The leading ten clones occupy 0.95% to 1.5% of the sample. CD8 naive samples were obtained by positive selection for CCR7 among CD45RO-negative cells, yielding a CD45RA+CCR7+ population from which TemRA cells were excluded. The specimen was naive CD8+ T cells sorted from blood. Read against the paper, the sample's cell subset or site label means: CD45RA+CCR7+. Source of these receptors: a man aged 18 to 29 in good health.

This clone is a singleton in its sample. The same CDR3 can be traced to other DNA sequences in this sample. The rearrangement links TRBV28 to TRBJ2-7; D is uncertain. CDR1 is MDHEN and CDR2 is SYDVKM in the germline V gene. With 7 bases removed from V and 1 base from J, the gap between germline ends came to 8 bases. CDR3 length: 12 residues. The CDR3 nucleotides are TGTGCCAGCACCTCAGAATCCTACGAGCAGTACTTC. This encodes CASTSESYEQYF. The full variable domain, rest sourced from reference TRBV28 and TRBJ2-7, is DVKVTQSSRYLVKRTGEKVFLECVQDMDHENMFWYRQDPGLGLRLIYFSYDVKMKEKGDIPEGYSVSREKKERFSLILESASTNQTSMYLCASTSESYEQYFGPGTRLTVT.

In its sample, this clone was seen once. V usage is TRBV4-1 and J usage is TRBJ2-7; perhaps TRBD1 as D (5 bases). The germline CDR1 and CDR2 sequences are MGHRA and YSYEKL. CDR3 length: 12 amino acids. V was clipped by 4 bases and J by 5 bases, with 9 bases between them. CDR3 bases: TGCGCCAGCAGCCCGGACATGAACGAGCAGTACTTC. This translates into CASSPDMNEQYF.

This clone was found once. The chain is built from TRBV6-6 and TRBJ2-7; 8 bases line up with TRBD1. Losses at the gene ends were 7 bases for V and 3 bases for J; bases not matched to a gene: 8. Looked up from germline, CDR1 is MNHNY and CDR2 is SVGAGI (reference sequence). CDR3 length: 14 amino acids. CDR3 nucleotide sequence: TGTGCCAGCATTGGGACAGGCGACCTCTACGAGCAGTACTTC. Its translation: CASIGTGDLYEQYF.

The rearrangement joins TRBV7-2 to TRBJ2-7; D call uncertain. Trimming cost V 5 bases and J 3 bases, with 17 bases left between them. Germline CDR1 is SGHTA and CDR2 is FQGNSA. The CDR3 covers 15 residues. The CDR3 is CASSPGVDRNYEQYF. CDR3 in DNA: TGTGCCAGCAGCCCCGGAGTGGACCGAAACTACGAGCAGTACTTC.

This chain uses TRBV7-9 with TRBJ2-7; D call uncertain. The V and J ends lost 5 bases and 0 bases respectively, with 8 bases between them. The CDR3 loop spans 13 amino acids. The germline gives CDR1 SEHNR, CDR2 FQNEAQ (reference sequence). In nucleotides, the CDR3 is TGTGCCAGCAGCACCTCAAGCTCCTACGAGCAGTACTTC. Its translation is CASSTSSSYEQYF.

The rearrangement joins TRBV5-4 to TRBJ2-7; 7 bases are a match to TRBD1. CDR3 size: 14 residues. V lost 0 bases and J lost 6; bases outside the gene matches: 6. The germline CDR1 and CDR2 sequences are SGHNT and YYREEE (reference sequence). The CDR3 sequence: CASSLEGGRFEQYF. As DNA, the CDR3 is TGTGCCAGCAGCTTGGAAGGGGGCCGCTTCGAGCAGTACTTC.

CDR3 region: CASSFQGGGEQYF. CDR3 DNA: TGTGCCAGCAGTTTTCAAGGGGGCGGCGAGCAGTACTTC. The chain uses TRBV27 and TRBJ2-7, with 7 bases matching TRBD1. Germline assignment: CDR1 MNHEY and CDR2 SMNVEV (reference sequence). The length of the CDR3 is 13 residues. J lost 6 bases, V lost 3 bases, and 5 bases had no gene match.

This chain joins TRBV7-9 and TRBJ1-3, with a possible D match to TRBD1 (6 bases). V lost 5 bases, J lost 13 bases, and 18 bases lay in between. CDR1 is SEHNR and CDR2 is FQNEAQ in the germline V gene (reference sequence). CDR3 size: 13 residues. The CDR3 reads CASSGRTELTIYF. In nucleotides, the CDR3 is TGTGCCAGCAGCGGACGGACAGAACTTACTATATATTTT. The full variable domain, completed using reference TRBV7-9 and TRBJ1-3, is DTGVSQNPRHKITKRGQNVTFRCDPISEHNRLYWYRQTLGQGPEFLTYFQNEAQLEKSRLLSDRFSAERPKGSFSTLEIQRTEQGDSAMYLCASSGRTELTIYFGEGSWLTVV.

V usage is TRBV15 and J usage is TRBJ2-7; 7 bases align to TRBD1. V gave up 0 bases and J gave up 7 bases; unmatched junction bases: 15. This CDR3 region has 17 residues. Germline assignment: CDR1 LNHNV and CDR2 YYDKDF (reference sequence). The CDR3 sequence: CATSRDQESGGWGEQYF. The CDR3 DNA sequence: TGTGCCACCAGCAGAGATCAAGAGTCAGGGGGTTGGGGGGAGCAGTACTTC.

The chain links TRBV9 to TRBJ2-7; TRBD2 matches at 7 bases. From germline, CDR1 is SGDLS and CDR2 YYNGEE. V trimming: 1 base; J trimming: 3 bases; junction bases outside the gene matches: 4. The CDR3 sequence is 14 residues long. CDR3 sequence reads: CASSVRWTSYEQYF. The CDR3 DNA follows: TGTGCCAGCAGCGTACGCTGGACTAGCTACGAGCAGTACTTC.

The V gene is TRBV30, the J gene TRBJ1-1; D not resolved. The CDR3 runs 14 residues. V lost 0 bases, J lost 4 bases, and 12 bases lay in between. Germline assignment: CDR1 GTSNPN and CDR2 SVGIG (reference sequence). The CDR3 bases are TGTGCCTGGAGTGTAGGACCCGGCAGCACTGAAGCTTTCTTT. This encodes CAWSVGPGSTEAFF.

The genes are TRBV19 and TRBJ1-5; D may be TRBD1 (6 bases). Trimming left V 7 bases short and J 4 bases short, with 17 bases between. The CDR3 covers 15 residues. Germline V lookup: CDR1 LNHDA, CDR2 SQIVND (reference sequence). The CDR3 DNA follows: TGTGCCAGTAAACTCCTCCTACAGGGAAATCAGCCCCAGCATTTT. This gives the protein CASKLLLQGNQPQHF.

The V gene is TRBV6-6, the J gene TRBJ1-1; TRBD1 might be the D (6 bases). The CDR3 covers 12 residues. The V gene lost 8 bases and the J gene lost 9 bases, with 16 bases spanning the gap. The V gene's germline CDR1 is MNHNY and CDR2 SVGAGI (reference sequence). CDR3 coding DNA: TGTGCCAGCGAAGAAGGACAGCCGAAAGCTTTCTTT. This gives the protein CASEEGQPKAFF.

In regard to this clone: Other nucleotide sequences from this sample produce the same CDR3. The rearrangement joins TRBV5-6 to TRBJ1-1, with no clear D. CDR1 and CDR2 from the germline V gene are SGHDT and YYEEEE. Trimming took off 0 bases at V and 8 bases at J, with 8 bases between the two ends. The CDR3 runs 12 residues. In DNA, the CDR3 is TGTGCCAGCAGCTTGGGGCTTGGGGAAGCTTTCTTT. Translating gives CASSLGLGEAFF.

This clone was found once. V gene TRBV27 combines with J gene TRBJ2-7; D gene ambiguous. In germline, CDR1 is MNHEY, CDR2 SMNVEV (reference sequence). This CDR3 is 14 amino acids long. V was trimmed by 2 bases and J by 6 bases, leaving 14 bases between them. The CDR3 sequence: CASSLNSPVREQYF. The CDR3 nucleotides are TGTGCCAGCAGTTTAAACTCCCCTGTGCGCGAGCAGTACTTC.

This chain links TRBV27 with TRBJ2-7, with D perhaps TRBD1 (8 bases). The germline gives CDR1 MNHEY, CDR2 SMNVEV (reference sequence). Between the trimmed V and J ends, which lost 6 bases and 7 bases, there was a span of 28 bases. This CDR3 has 17 residues. Here the CDR3 reads CASRLVWGGQVSLEQYF. The CDR3 nucleotides are TGTGCCAGCAGGCTAGTTTGGGGGGGACAGGTTTCACTAGAGCAGTACTTC.

The chain has TRBV5-5 and TRBJ2-3; tentatively, D is TRBD2 (6 bases). The V gene lost 6 bases and the J gene lost 0 bases, with 14 bases spanning the gap. From germline, CDR1 is SGHKS and CDR2 YYEKEE (reference sequence). The CDR3 consists of 15 residues. The CDR3 spells CASMEEGMSTDTQYF. The CDR3 DNA follows: TGTGCCAGCATGGAGGAGGGGATGAGCACAGATACGCAGTATTTT.

The gene calls are TRBV6-1 and TRBJ1-4; D is unresolved. The CDR3 has 11 amino acids. Germline CDR1 is MNHNS and CDR2 is SASEGT. With 7 bases removed from V and 6 bases from J, the gap between germline ends came to 6 bases. The CDR3 protein is CASNLYEKLFF. CDR3 sequence (DNA): TGTGCCAGCAATTTGTATGAAAAACTGTTTTTT.

The chain is built from TRBV5-6 and TRBJ2-1; D call uncertain. Trimming took off 1 base at V and 9 bases at J, with 14 bases between the two ends. The CDR3 runs 14 residues. Germline lookup yields CDR1 SGHDT and CDR2 YYEEEE. CDR3 bases: TGTGCCAGCAGCTTGCATCTGGACCTCGCTGAGCAGTTCTTC. Protein: CASSLHLDLAEQFF.

The V call is TRBV28, the J call TRBJ1-4; 8 bases fit TRBD1. V lost 2 bases to trimming and J lost 4 bases; unmatched junction nucleotides: 18. The CDR3 spans 20 residues. From germline, CDR1 is MDHEN and CDR2 SYDVKM. The CDR3 DNA follows: TGTGCCAGCAGTTTACCCCCCCGGGACAGGTCCATCATCTATAATGAAAAACTGTTTTTT. Translated, it gives CASSLPPRDRSIIYNEKLFF.

The chain joins TRBV5-1 to TRBJ1-4; TRBD1 agrees at 8 bases. J was trimmed by 8 bases and V by 1 base; bases with no gene match: 16. CDR1 and CDR2 from the germline V gene are SGHRS and YFSETQ. This CDR3 region has 18 residues. The CDR3 region is CASSLMGVDRVFNEKLFF. DNA of the CDR3: TGCGCCAGCAGCTTGATGGGGGTGGACAGGGTGTTTAACGAAAAACTGTTTTTT.